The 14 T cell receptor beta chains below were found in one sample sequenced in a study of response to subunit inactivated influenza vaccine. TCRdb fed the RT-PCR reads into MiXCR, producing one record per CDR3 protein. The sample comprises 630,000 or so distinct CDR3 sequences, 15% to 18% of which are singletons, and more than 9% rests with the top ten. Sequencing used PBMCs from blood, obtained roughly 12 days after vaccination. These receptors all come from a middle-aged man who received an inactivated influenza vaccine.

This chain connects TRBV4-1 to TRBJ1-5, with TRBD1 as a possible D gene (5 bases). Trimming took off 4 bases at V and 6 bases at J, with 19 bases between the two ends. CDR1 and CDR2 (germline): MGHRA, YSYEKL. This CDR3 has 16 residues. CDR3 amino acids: CASSPHGPRDGQPQHF. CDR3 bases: TGCGCCAGCAGCCCCCACGGTCCCCGGGACGGTCAGCCCCAGCATTTT.

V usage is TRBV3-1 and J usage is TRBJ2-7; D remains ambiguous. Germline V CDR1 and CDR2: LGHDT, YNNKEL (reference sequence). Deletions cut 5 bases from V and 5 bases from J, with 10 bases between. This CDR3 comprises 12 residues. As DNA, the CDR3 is TGTGCCAGCAGCGAGCCCGGCCACGAGCAGTACTTC. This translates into CASSEPGHEQYF.

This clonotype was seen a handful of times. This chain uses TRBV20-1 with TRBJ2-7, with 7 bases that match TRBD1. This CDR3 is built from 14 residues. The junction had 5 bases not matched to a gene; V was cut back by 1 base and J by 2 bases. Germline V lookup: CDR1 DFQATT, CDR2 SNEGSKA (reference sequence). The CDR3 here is CSARGQGIAYEQYF. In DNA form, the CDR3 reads TGCAGTGCTAGAGGACAGGGCATAGCCTACGAGCAGTACTTC.

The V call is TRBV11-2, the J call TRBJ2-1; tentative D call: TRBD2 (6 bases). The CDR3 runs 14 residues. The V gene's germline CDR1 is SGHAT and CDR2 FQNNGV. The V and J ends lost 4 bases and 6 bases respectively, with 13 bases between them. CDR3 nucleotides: TGTGCCAGCAGCTACCCCTCGACTAGCAATGAGCAGTTCTTC. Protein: CASSYPSTSNEQFF.

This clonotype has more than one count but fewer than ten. As DNA, the CDR3 is TGCAGTGCTAGAGATCTTAGGGGTTCCTACAATGAGCAGTTCTTC. It codes for CSARDLRGSYNEQFF. V usage is TRBV20-1 and J usage is TRBJ2-1; the D gene is possibly TRBD1 (5 bases). Germline CDR1 is DFQATT and CDR2 is SNEGSKA (reference sequence). Between the trimmed V and J ends, which lost 0 bases and 1 base, there was a span of 10 bases. This CDR3 is 15 amino acids long.

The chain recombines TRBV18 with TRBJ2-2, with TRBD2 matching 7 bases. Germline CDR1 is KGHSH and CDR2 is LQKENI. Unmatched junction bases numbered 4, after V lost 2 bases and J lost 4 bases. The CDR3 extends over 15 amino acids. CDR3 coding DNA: TGTGCCAGCTCACCAGAAGCGGGACTCACCGGGGAGCTGTTTTTT. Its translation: CASSPEAGLTGELFF.

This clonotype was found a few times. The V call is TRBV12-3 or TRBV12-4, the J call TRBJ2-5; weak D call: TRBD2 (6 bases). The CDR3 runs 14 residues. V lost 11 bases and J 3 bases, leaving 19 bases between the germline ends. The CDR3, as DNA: TGTGCCTCCCGTGGGGGGAACTACGAAGAGACCCAGTACTTC. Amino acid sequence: CASRGGNYEETQYF.

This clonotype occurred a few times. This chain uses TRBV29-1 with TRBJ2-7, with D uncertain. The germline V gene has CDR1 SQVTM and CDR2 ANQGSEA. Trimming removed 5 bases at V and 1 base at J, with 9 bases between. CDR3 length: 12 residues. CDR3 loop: CSVLANSYEQYF. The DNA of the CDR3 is TGCAGCGTTCTGGCCAATTCCTACGAGCAGTACTTC.

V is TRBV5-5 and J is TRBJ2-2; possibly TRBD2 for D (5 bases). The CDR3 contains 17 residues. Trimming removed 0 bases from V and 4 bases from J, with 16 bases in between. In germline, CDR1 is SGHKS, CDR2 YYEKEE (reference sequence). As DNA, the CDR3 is TGTGCCAGCAGCTTGGCCATAGCGCAGGCCGGCACCGGGGAGCTGTTTTTT. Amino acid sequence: CASSLAIAQAGTGELFF.

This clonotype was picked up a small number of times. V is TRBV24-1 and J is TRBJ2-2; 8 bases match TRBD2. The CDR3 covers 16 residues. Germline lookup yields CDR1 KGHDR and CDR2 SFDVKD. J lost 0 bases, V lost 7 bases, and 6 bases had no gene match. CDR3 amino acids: CATSSTSGANTGELFF. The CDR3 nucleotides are TGTGCCACCAGCTCCACTAGCGGAGCGAACACCGGGGAGCTGTTTTTT.

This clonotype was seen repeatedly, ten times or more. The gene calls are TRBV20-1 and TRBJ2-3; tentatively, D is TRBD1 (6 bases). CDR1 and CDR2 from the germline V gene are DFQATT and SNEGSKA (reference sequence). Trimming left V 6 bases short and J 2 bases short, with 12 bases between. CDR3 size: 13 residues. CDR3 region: CSANTGITDTQYF. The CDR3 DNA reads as TGCAGTGCAAACACAGGGATCACAGATACGCAGTATTTT.

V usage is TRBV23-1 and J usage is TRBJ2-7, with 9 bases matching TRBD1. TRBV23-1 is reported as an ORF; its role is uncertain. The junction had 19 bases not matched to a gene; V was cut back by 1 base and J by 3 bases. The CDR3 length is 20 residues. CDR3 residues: CASSQFRRDRDHRPGYEQYF. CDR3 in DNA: TGCGCCAGCAGTCAATTCAGGAGGGACAGGGATCACCGTCCCGGCTACGAGCAGTACTTC.

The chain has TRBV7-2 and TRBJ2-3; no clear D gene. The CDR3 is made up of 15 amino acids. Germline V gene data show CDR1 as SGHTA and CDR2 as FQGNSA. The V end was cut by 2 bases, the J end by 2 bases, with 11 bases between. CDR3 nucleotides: TGTGCCAGCAGCTTATTAGTTCATTCCACAGATACGCAGTATTTT. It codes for CASSLLVHSTDTQYF.

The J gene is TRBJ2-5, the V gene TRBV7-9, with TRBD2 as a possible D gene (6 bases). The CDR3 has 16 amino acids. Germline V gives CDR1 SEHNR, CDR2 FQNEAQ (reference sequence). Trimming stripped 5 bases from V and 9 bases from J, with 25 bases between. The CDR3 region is CASSPGGDPQSKAQYF. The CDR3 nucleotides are TGTGCCAGCAGCCCTGGCGGGGACCCACAATCGAAGGCCCAGTACTTC.